What follows are 28 T cell receptor beta chains derived from one specimen sequenced in a study of graft-versus-host responses after intestinal transplantation. Antigens of these TCRs are unknown. Here immunoSEQ multiplex PCR was the method, and the copy in TCRdb shows in-frame clones only, minus some. The sample contains over 70,000 clones, 75% to 90% of which appear only once. The specimen was unstimulated CD8+ T cells sorted from spleen or lymph node cells, collected before intestinal transplant. The receptors here all came from a human donor who received an intestinal transplant.

This chain joins TRBV5-1 and TRBJ2-5, with 10 nucleotides matching TRBD1. The CDR3 length is 14 residues. Germline trimming cut 0 bases from V and 4 bases from J; bases unmatched to any gene: 0. In germline, CDR1 is SGHRS, CDR2 YFSETQ. CDR3 sequence reads: CASSLGQGAETQYF. The CDR3 DNA follows: TGCGCCAGCAGCTTGGGACAGGGGGCAGAGACCCAGTACTTC.

The chain links TRBV6-5 to TRBJ2-7; 7 bases fit TRBD1. V was clipped by 1 base and J by 5 bases; unmatched bases: 5. The CDR3 contains 14 residues. Germline CDR1 and CDR2: MNHEY and SVGAGI. The CDR3 DNA is TGTGCCAGCAGTTACTACGGGACAGCAAACGAGCAGTACTTC. This codes for CASSYYGTANEQYF.

This CDR3 is CASSAGSTTTDTQYF. The CDR3 DNA sequence: TGTGCCAGCAGTGCAGGGTCCACCACCACAGATACGCAGTATTTT. This chain uses TRBV6-5 with TRBJ2-3, with D possibly being TRBD1 (5 bases). Germline values: CDR1 MNHEY, CDR2 SVGAGI. V was clipped by 5 bases and J by 2 bases, with 14 bases between them. The CDR3 extends over 15 amino acids.

V is TRBV27 and J is TRBJ2-2; no reliable D call. The CDR3 is made up of 13 amino acids. V was shortened by 2 bases and J by 6 bases, with 7 bases between the two germline ends. Germline loops: CDR1 MNHEY, CDR2 SMNVEV (reference sequence). This CDR3 is CASSLQVSGELFF. The CDR3 DNA reads as TGTGCCAGCAGTTTACAGGTCTCCGGGGAGCTGTTTTTT.

The chain links TRBV7-9 to TRBJ2-1; 11 bases line up with TRBD1. In germline, CDR1 is SEHNR, CDR2 FQNEAQ (reference sequence). J was trimmed by 5 bases and V by 0 bases; bases with no gene match: 9. This CDR3 is 18 amino acids long. The CDR3 nucleotides are TGTGCCAGCAGCTTAGCGACCGGGACAGGGGGGAGACACAATGAGCAGTTCTTC. Its protein is CASSLATGTGGRHNEQFF.

This chain connects TRBV7-9 to TRBJ2-1; 11 positions agree with TRBD2. This CDR3 has 18 amino acids. Germline V lookup: CDR1 SEHNR, CDR2 FQNEAQ (reference sequence). V was pared by 4 bases and J by 5 bases, with 13 bases of the junction left unmatched. Here the CDR3 DNA reads TGTGCCAGCAGCTCGGGGGGACTAGCGGCCCGAATAGACAATGAGCAGTTCTTC. Translation gives CASSSGGLAARIDNEQFF. Based on the CDR3 plus reference TRBV7-9 and TRBJ2-1, the full variable domain is DTGVSQNPRHKITKRGQNVTFRCDPISEHNRLYWYRQTLGQGPEFLTYFQNEAQLEKSRLLSDRFSAERPKGSFSTLEIQRTEQGDSAMYLCASSSGGLAARIDNEQFFGPGTRLTVL.

The V call is TRBV5-1, the J call TRBJ1-2; 8 nucleotides agree with TRBD1. Germline CDR1 SGHRS, CDR2 YFSETQ. Germline trimming cut 2 bases from V and 6 bases from J; bases unmatched to any gene: 12. The CDR3 runs to 16 residues. In nucleotides, the CDR3 is TGCGCCAGCAGCTTCGCAGGGGGCGGCGGGGCGCATGGCTACACCTTC. Translated: CASSFAGGGGAHGYTF.

The rearrangement uses TRBV6-1 and TRBJ2-7, with a tentative D call TRBD1 (6 bases). The CDR3 runs to 15 residues. Per the germline V gene, CDR1 is MNHNS and CDR2 is SASEGT. V was trimmed by 8 bases and J by 0 bases, leaving 17 bases between them. The DNA of the CDR3 is TGTGCCAGCCTTGATGAGGGGGTAATCTCCTACGAGCAGTACTTC. Its translation: CASLDEGVISYEQYF.

There are a few counts of this clone. The V and J genes are TRBV5-1 and TRBJ2-7; D possibly corresponds to TRBD1 (11 bases). The length of the CDR3 is 20 residues. V lost 0 bases to trimming and J lost 9 bases, with 34 bases between them. Germline assignment: CDR1 SGHRS and CDR2 YFSETQ. DNA for the CDR3: TGCGCCAGCAGCTTGGTGGGACAGGGGGGCCTAGCGGGAGCATCTAGCGGGCAGTACTTC. It translates to CASSLVGQGGLAGASSGQYF. Based on the CDR3 plus reference TRBV5-1 and TRBJ2-7, the full variable domain is KAGVTQTPRYLIKTRGQQVTLSCSPISGHRSVSWYQQTPGQGLQFLFEYFSETQRNKGNFPGRFSGRQFSNSRSEMNVSTLELGDSALYLCASSLVGQGGLAGASSGQYFGPGTRLTVT.

This sequence joins TRBV7-9 and TRBJ2-1, with 10 nucleotides matching TRBD1. The ends lost 6 bases at V and 6 bases at J; junction bases unmatched: 5. This CDR3 spans 14 amino acids. Germline values: CDR1 SEHNR, CDR2 FQNEAQ (reference sequence). The CDR3: CASRSGTGANEQFF. DNA for the CDR3: TGTGCCAGCAGGTCCGGGACAGGGGCCAATGAGCAGTTCTTC.

V usage is TRBV28 and J usage is TRBJ2-7; D perhaps matches TRBD1 (6 bases). V was shortened by 8 bases and J by 1 base, with 12 bases between the two germline ends. The CDR3 consists of 13 residues. Germline V CDR1 and CDR2: MDHEN, SYDVKM. The CDR3 bases are TGTGCCAGCCTTTCAGGGGATTCCTACGAGCAGTACTTC. This encodes CASLSGDSYEQYF.

The chain carries TRBV6-5 and TRBJ2-3; 11 bases line up with TRBD2. V lost 4 bases to trimming and J lost 2 bases; unmatched junction nucleotides: 5. Germline V gives CDR1 MNHEY, CDR2 SVGAGI. This CDR3 has 16 amino acids. CDR3 DNA sequence: TGTGCCAGCAGTTCTCTTAGCGGGGGGGTCACAGATACGCAGTATTTT. This gives the protein CASSSLSGGVTDTQYF.

This chain links TRBV5-6 with TRBJ2-1; 11 nucleotides align to TRBD2. Germline assignment: CDR1 SGHDT and CDR2 YYEEEE. Losses at the gene ends were 4 bases for V and 2 bases for J; bases not matched to a gene: 11. The CDR3 spans 18 residues. For the CDR3, the DNA is TGTGCCAGCAGCCTAGGGACTAGCGGACTCTTAGCCTACAATGAGCAGTTCTTC. It translates to CASSLGTSGLLAYNEQFF.

The rearrangement joins TRBV9 to TRBJ2-1; D unclear. The germline gives CDR1 SGDLS, CDR2 YYNGEE. This CDR3 has 13 amino acids. Trimming took 6 bases from V and 5 from J, leaving 12 bases between them. The CDR3 DNA reads TGTGCCAGCAAATCAAATACGGACAATGAGCAGTTCTTC. The encoded protein is CASKSNTDNEQFF.

This clone was seen once. This chain uses TRBV5-1 with TRBJ2-7; D ambiguous. The CDR3 runs to 13 residues. Germline V gene data show CDR1 as SGHRS and CDR2 as YFSETQ. Trimming took 2 bases from V and 7 from J, leaving 13 bases between them. CDR3 in amino acids: CASSFSSLEEQYF. The CDR3 DNA is TGCGCCAGCAGCTTCAGCAGTCTGGAGGAGCAGTACTTC. Complete variable domain (other parts from reference TRBV5-1 and TRBJ2-7): KAGVTQTPRYLIKTRGQQVTLSCSPISGHRSVSWYQQTPGQGLQFLFEYFSETQRNKGNFPGRFSGRQFSNSRSEMNVSTLELGDSALYLCASSFSSLEEQYFGPGTRLTVT.

The V gene is TRBV6-5, the J gene TRBJ2-5; TRBD1 matches at 8 bases. V gave up 5 bases and J gave up 5 bases; unmatched junction bases: 10. CDR3 length: 15 amino acids. CDR1 MNHEY and CDR2 SVGAGI come from the germline V gene. The CDR3 is CASSRTTGVAETQYF. The CDR3 DNA reads as TGTGCCAGCAGTCGAACGACAGGGGTCGCGGAGACCCAGTACTTC.

This clone was found a few times. The likely explanation is a read error, given a far larger clone one base away. CDR3 sequence: CASCLVIQGGVQVQETQYF. The CDR3 DNA reads as TGTGCCAGCTGTTTAGTGATACAGGGGGGGGTCCAGGTCCAAGAGACCCAGTACTTC. The chain links TRBV28 to TRBJ2-7; D possibly corresponds to TRBD1 (8 bases). Near its end, the DNA agrees better with TRBJ2-5, so the J call may be wrong. The CDR3 is 19 amino acids. The germline V gene has CDR1 MDHEN and CDR2 SYDVKM.

This clone was detected once. The chain recombines TRBV7-8 with TRBJ2-3; D gene uncertain. Germline assignment: CDR1 SGHVS and CDR2 FQNEAQ. V was cut by 3 bases and J by 6 bases, with 4 bases left in between. The CDR3 runs 11 residues. The CDR3 DNA reads as TGTGCCAGCAGCTTTAGGGATACGCAGTATTTT. Its translation is CASSFRDTQYF.

The chain carries TRBV5-1 and TRBJ2-3, with no clear D. CDR3 size: 13 residues. V was trimmed by 0 bases and J by 0 bases, leaving 2 bases between them. Germline values: CDR1 SGHRS, CDR2 YFSETQ. Here the CDR3 reads CASSLESTDTQYF. CDR3 DNA sequence: TGCGCCAGCAGCTTGGAGAGCACAGATACGCAGTATTTT.

The V gene is TRBV10-3, the J gene TRBJ1-2, with 10 bases that match TRBD1. The length of the CDR3 is 16 residues. The trim removed 3 bases at V and 5 bases at J, leaving 9 bases unmatched. Germline V gene lookup returns CDR1 ENHRY and CDR2 SYGVKD. For the CDR3, the DNA is TGTGCCATCAGTGAATTAGGGACAGGGGCCGAGTATGGCTACACCTTC. It codes for CAISELGTGAEYGYTF.

The chain combines TRBV4-1 with TRBJ1-2; the D is unclear. Per the germline V gene, CDR1 is MGHRA and CDR2 is YSYEKL. Trimming cost V 0 bases and J 4 bases, with 6 bases left between them. CDR3 size: 13 residues. CDR3 amino acids: CASSQDTIYGYTF. CDR3 nucleotide sequence: TGCGCCAGCAGCCAAGACACCATCTATGGCTACACCTTC.

The chain recombines TRBV2 with TRBJ2-7; tentative D call: TRBD2 (5 bases). V lost 4 bases and J 1 base, leaving 8 bases between the germline ends. Germline CDR1 is SNHLY and CDR2 is FYNNEI. The CDR3 extends over 13 amino acids. CDR3 in DNA: TGTGCCAGCAGTGTGGGCGGGTCCTACGAGCAGTACTTC. Residues: CASSVGGSYEQYF.

This clone turned up a few times. The V call is TRBV5-6, the J call TRBJ1-1; no reliable D call. CDR1 SGHDT and CDR2 YYEEEE come from the germline V gene. The CDR3 runs to 12 residues. V lost 2 bases, J lost 4 bases, and 6 bases lay in between. The CDR3 is CASSLGSTEAFF. The CDR3 DNA sequence: TGTGCCAGCAGCTTAGGGAGCACTGAAGCTTTCTTT.

The genes are TRBV5-4 and TRBJ2-7, with D maybe TRBD2 (6 bases). Trimming stripped 0 bases from V and 7 bases from J, with 14 bases between. Germline V gives CDR1 SGHNT, CDR2 YYREEE (reference sequence). This CDR3 has 14 residues. The CDR3 nucleotides read TGTGCCAGCAGCTTGGTGGGCGGGGCCGGAGAGCAGTACTTC. This sequence encodes CASSLVGGAGEQYF.

The chain recombines TRBV4-1 with TRBJ1-5, with unresolved D. V was clipped by 1 base and J by 0 bases, with 4 bases between them. The germline gives CDR1 MGHRA, CDR2 YSYEKL. This CDR3 contains 14 residues. CDR3 residues: CASSQGVSNQPQHF. The CDR3 DNA reads as TGCGCCAGCAGCCAAGGGGTTAGCAATCAGCCCCAGCATTTT.

V and J are TRBV6-5 and TRBJ2-7; maybe TRBD1 (5 bases). The CDR3 extends over 16 amino acids. V shed 2 bases and J shed 1 base, with 15 bases lying between them. Germline V lookup: CDR1 MNHEY, CDR2 SVGAGI. The CDR3 DNA reads TGTGCCAGCAGTTACAATAGACAGTACCCATCCTACGAGCAGTACTTC. Protein: CASSYNRQYPSYEQYF.

The V gene is TRBV6-5, the J gene TRBJ1-1, with D hard to call. The length of the CDR3 is 11 residues. Trimming pared 1 base from V and 8 bases from J, leaving 5 bases between. Germline assignment: CDR1 MNHEY and CDR2 SVGAGI. The CDR3 region has the DNA TGTGCCAGCAGTTACTTAACCGAAGCTTTCTTT. This sequence encodes CASSYLTEAFF.

The V and J genes are TRBV7-9 and TRBJ2-7, with 8 positions matching TRBD2. This CDR3 is built from 15 residues. V shed 2 bases and J 0 bases; nucleotides not matched to a gene: 3. Germline CDR1 is SEHNR and CDR2 is FQNEAQ (reference sequence). The chain's CDR3 is CASSLLAGDSYEQYF. The CDR3 nucleotides are TGTGCCAGCAGCTTACTAGCGGGTGACTCCTACGAGCAGTACTTC.